This T cell receptor (beta chain) originates from a study of cytomegalovirus exposure and HLA in healthy donors. This PCR relied on a set of 60 Vbeta primers and 13 Jbeta primers. Method: immunoSEQ multiplex PCR; TCRdb's copy keeps in-frame clones and lacks some. The table records about 120,000 clones, over 65% of them present only once. V was clipped by 5 bases and J by 3 bases; unmatched bases: 6. The CDR3 consists of 16 residues. Germline-derived CDR1 and CDR2 are SGHVS and FQNEAQ. Sequenced: PBMCs. V and J are TRBV7-8 and TRBJ2-3, with 12 bases identical to TRBD2. The source of this sequence is a woman in her 30s in good health and CMV-seronegative. The DNA of the CDR3 is TGTGCCAGCAGCCCCAGACTAGCGGGGGCGACAGATACGCAGTATTTT. It is translated as CASSPRLAGATDTQYF.